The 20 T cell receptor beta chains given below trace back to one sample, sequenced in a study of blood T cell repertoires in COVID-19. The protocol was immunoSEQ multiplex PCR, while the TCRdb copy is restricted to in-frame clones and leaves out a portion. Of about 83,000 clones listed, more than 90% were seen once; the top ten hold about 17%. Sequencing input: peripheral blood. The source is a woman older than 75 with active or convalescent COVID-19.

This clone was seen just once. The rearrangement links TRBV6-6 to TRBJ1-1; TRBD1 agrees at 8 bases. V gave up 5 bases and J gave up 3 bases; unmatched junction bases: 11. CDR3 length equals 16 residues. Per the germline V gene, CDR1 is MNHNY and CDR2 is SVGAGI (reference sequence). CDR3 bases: TGTGCCAGCAGTCCCCGTCACAGGGGGAGGGACACTGAAGCTTTCTTT. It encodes CASSPRHRGRDTEAFF.

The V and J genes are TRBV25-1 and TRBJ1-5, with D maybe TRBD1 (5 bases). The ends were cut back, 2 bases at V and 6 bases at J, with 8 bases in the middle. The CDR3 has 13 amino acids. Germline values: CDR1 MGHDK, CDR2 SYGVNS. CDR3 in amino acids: CASSEGGGQPQHF. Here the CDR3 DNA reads TGTGCCAGCAGTGAAGGGGGGGGTCAGCCCCAGCATTTT.

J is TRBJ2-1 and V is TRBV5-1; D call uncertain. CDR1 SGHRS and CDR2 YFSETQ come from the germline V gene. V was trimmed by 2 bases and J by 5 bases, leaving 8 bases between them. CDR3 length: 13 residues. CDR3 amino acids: CASSLLENNEQFF. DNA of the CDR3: TGCGCCAGCAGCTTACTGGAGAACAATGAGCAGTTCTTC. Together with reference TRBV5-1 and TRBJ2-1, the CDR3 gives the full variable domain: KAGVTQTPRYLIKTRGQQVTLSCSPISGHRSVSWYQQTPGQGLQFLFEYFSETQRNKGNFPGRFSGRQFSNSRSEMNVSTLELGDSALYLCASSLLENNEQFFGPGTRLTVL.

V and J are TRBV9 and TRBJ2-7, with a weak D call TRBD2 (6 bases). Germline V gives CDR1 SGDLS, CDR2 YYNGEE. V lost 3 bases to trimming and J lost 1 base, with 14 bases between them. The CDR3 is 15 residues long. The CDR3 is CASSAGGYASYEQYF. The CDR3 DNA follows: TGTGCCAGCAGCGCCGGAGGGTACGCGTCCTACGAGCAGTACTTC.

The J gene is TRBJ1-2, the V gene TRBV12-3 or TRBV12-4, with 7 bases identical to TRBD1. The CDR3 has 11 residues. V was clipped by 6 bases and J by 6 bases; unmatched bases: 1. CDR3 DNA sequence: TGTGCCAGCAGGACAGGGAATGGCTACACCTTC. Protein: CASRTGNGYTF.

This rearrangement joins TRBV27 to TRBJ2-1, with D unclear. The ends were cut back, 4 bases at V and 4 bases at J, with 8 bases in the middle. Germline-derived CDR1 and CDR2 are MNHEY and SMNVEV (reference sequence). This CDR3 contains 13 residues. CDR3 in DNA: TGTGCCAGCAGTTCCAAGCGTTACAATGAGCAGTTCTTC. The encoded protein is CASSSKRYNEQFF.

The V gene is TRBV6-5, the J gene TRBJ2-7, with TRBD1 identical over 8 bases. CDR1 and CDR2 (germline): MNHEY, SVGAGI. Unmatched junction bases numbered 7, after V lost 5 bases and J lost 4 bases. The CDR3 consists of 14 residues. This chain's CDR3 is CASSRTTGGYEQYF. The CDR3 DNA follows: TGTGCCAGCAGTCGGACCACAGGGGGGTACGAGCAGTACTTC.

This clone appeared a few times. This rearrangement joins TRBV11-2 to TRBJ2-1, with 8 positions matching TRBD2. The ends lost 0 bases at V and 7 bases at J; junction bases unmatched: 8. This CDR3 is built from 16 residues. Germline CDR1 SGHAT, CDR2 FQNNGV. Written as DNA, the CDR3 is TGTGCCAGCAGCTTAGATGGGTCGGGGGGGACTAATGAGCAGTTCTTC. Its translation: CASSLDGSGGTNEQFF.

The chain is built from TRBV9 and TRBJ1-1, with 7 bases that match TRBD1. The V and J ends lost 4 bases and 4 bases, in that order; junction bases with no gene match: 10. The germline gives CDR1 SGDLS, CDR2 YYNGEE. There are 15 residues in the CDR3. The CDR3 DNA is TGTGCCAGCAGCCAGACAGGGAAGGGGTTCACTGAAGCTTTCTTT. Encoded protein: CASSQTGKGFTEAFF.

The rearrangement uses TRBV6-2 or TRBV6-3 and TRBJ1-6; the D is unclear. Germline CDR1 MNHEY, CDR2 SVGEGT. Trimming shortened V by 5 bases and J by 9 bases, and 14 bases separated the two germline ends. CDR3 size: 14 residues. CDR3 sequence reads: CASSPHGGGSPLHF. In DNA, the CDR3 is TGTGCCAGCAGTCCCCACGGAGGAGGTTCACCCCTCCACTTT.

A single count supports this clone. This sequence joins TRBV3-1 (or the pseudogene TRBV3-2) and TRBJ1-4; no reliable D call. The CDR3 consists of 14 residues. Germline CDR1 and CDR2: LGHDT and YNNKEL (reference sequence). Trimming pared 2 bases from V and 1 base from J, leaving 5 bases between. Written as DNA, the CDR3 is TGTGCCAGCAGCCAAAGCCTAACTAATGAAAAACTGTTTTTT. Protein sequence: CASSQSLTNEKLFF.

CDR3 sequence (DNA): TGTGCCAGCAGCTTAGCGAGTACTCTCGAAGAGACCCAGTACTTC. This gives the protein CASSLASTLEETQYF. The chain combines TRBV7-2 with TRBJ2-5, with D hard to call. CDR3 length: 15 residues. Germline assignment: CDR1 SGHTA and CDR2 FQGNSA. V was shortened by 0 bases and J by 3 bases, with 11 bases between the two germline ends.

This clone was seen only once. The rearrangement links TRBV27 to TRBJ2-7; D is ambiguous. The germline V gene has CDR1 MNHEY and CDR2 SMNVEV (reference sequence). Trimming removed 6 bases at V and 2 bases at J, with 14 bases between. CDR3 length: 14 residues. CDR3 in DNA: TGTGCCAGCAGCTCGGCCAGACTTACCTACGAGCAGTACTTC. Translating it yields CASSSARLTYEQYF.

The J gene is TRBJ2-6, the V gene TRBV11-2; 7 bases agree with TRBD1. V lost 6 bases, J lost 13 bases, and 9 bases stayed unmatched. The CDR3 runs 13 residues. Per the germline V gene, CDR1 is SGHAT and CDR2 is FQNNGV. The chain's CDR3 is CASRIDRAWVLTF. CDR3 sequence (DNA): TGTGCCAGCAGAATCGACAGGGCTTGGGTCCTGACTTTC.

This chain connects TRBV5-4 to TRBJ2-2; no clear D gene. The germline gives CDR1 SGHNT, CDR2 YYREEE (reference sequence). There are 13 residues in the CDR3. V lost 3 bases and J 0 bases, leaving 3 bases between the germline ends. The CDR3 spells CASSSTNTGELFF. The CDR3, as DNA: TGTGCCAGCAGCTCTACGAACACCGGGGAGCTGTTTTTT.

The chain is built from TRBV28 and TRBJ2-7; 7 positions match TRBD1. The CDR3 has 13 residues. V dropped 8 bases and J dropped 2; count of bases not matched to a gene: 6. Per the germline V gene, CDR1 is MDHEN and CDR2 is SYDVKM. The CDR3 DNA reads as TGTGCCAGCCATAGGGGACAGCCCTACGAGCAGTACTTC. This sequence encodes CASHRGQPYEQYF.

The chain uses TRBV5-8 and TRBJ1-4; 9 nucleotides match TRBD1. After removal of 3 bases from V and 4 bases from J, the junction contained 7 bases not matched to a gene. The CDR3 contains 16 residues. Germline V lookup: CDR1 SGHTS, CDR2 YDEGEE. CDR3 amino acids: CASSYGQGWNNEKLFF. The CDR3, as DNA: TGTGCCAGCAGCTACGGACAGGGGTGGAATAATGAAAAACTGTTTTTT.

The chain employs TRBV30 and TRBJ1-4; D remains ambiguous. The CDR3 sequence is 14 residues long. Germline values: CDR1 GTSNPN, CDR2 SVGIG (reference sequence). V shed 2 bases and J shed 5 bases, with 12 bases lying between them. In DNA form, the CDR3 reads TGTGCCTGGAGTCGCGGGATCTCAAATGAAAAACTGTTTTTT. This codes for CAWSRGISNEKLFF.

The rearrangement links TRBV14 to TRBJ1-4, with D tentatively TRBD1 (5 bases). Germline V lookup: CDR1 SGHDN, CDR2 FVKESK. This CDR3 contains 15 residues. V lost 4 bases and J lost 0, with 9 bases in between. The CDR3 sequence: CASSRRQPTNEKLFF. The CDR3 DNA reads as TGTGCCAGCAGCCGAAGACAGCCAACTAATGAAAAACTGTTTTTT.

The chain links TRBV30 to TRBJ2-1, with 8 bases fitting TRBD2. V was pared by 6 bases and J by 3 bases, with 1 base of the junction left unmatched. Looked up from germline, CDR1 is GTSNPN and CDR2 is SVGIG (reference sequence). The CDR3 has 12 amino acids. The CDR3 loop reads CACGGDYNEQFF. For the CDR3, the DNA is TGTGCCTGCGGGGGGGACTACAATGAGCAGTTCTTC.